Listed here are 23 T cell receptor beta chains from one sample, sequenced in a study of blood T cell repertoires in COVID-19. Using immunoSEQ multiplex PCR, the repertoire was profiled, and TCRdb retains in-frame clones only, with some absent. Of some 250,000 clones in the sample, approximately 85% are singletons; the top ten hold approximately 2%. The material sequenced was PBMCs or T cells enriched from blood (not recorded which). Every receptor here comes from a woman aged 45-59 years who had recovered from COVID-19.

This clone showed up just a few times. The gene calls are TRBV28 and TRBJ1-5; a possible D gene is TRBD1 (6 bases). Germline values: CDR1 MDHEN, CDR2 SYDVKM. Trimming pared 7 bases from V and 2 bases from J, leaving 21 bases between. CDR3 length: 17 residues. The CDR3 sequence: CASMGARVGLGNQPQHF. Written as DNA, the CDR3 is TGTGCCAGCATGGGGGCAAGGGTCGGGTTAGGCAATCAGCCCCAGCATTTT.

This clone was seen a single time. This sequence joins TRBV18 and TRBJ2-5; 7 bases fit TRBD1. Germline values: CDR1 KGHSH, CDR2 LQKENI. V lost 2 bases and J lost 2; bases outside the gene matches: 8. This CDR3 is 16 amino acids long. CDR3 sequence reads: CASSPYTGTAQETQYF. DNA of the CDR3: TGTGCCAGCTCACCATATACCGGGACAGCTCAAGAGACCCAGTACTTC.

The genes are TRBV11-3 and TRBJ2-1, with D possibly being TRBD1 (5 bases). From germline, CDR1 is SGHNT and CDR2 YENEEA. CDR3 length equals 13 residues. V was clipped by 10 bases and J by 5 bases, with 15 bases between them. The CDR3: CATHKGYNNEQFF. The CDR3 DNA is TGTGCCACCCATAAGGGGTACAACAATGAGCAGTTCTTC.

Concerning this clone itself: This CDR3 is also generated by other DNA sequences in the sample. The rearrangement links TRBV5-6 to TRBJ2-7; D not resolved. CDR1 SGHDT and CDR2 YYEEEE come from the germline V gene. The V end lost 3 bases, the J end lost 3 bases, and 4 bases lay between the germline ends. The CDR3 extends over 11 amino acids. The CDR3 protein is CASSSSYEQYF. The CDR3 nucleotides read TGTGCCAGCAGCTCCAGCTACGAGCAGTACTTC.

The CDR3 coding sequence is TGTGCCAGCAGCCGCCTACTAGCCAACCCCACAGATACGCAGTATTTT. Amino acid sequence: CASSRLLANPTDTQYF. The chain uses TRBV27 and TRBJ2-3; maybe TRBD2 (6 bases). Germline V gene lookup returns CDR1 MNHEY and CDR2 SMNVEV (reference sequence). Trimming left V 6 bases short and J 2 bases short, with 18 bases between. The CDR3 contains 16 residues.

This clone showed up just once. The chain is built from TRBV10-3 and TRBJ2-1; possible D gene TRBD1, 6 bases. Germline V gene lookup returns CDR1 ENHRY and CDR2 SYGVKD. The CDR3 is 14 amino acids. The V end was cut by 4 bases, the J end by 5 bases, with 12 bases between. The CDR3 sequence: CAISGGQHNNEQFF. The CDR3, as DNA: TGTGCCATCAGTGGAGGACAGCACAACAATGAGCAGTTCTTC.

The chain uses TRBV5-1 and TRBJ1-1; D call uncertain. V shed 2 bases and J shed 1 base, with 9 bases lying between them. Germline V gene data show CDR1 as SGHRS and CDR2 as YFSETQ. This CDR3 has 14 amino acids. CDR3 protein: CASSFKAGNTEAFF. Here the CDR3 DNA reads TGCGCCAGCAGCTTCAAAGCGGGGAACACTGAAGCTTTCTTT.

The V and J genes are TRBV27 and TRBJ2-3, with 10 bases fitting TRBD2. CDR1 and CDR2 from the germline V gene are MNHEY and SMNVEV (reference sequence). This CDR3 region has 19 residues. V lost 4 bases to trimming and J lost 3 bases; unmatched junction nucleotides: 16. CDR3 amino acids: CASSCDHSVSGRGTDTQYF. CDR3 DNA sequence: TGTGCCAGCAGTTGCGATCATTCCGTGAGCGGGAGGGGTACAGATACGCAGTATTTT.

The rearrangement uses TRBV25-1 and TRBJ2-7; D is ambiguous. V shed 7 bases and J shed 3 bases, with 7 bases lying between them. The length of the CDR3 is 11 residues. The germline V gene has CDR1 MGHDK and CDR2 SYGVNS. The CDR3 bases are TGTGCCAGCACCCTTAACTACGAGCAGTACTTC. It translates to CASTLNYEQYF.

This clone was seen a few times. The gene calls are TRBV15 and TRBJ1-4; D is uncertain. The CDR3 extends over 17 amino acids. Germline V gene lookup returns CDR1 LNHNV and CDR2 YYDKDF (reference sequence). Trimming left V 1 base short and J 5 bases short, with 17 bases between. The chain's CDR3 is CATSRAPLTSRNEKLFF. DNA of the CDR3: TGTGCCACCAGCAGAGCCCCCCTGACAAGCAGAAATGAAAAACTGTTTTTT.

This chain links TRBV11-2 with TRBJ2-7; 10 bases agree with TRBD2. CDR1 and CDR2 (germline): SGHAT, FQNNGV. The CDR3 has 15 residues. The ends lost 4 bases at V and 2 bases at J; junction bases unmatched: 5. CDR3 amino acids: CASSSTSGATYEQYF. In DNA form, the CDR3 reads TGTGCCAGCAGCTCTACTAGCGGGGCCACCTACGAGCAGTACTTC. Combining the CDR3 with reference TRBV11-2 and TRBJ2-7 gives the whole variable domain EAGVAQSPRYKIIEKRQSVAFWCNPISGHATLYWYQQILGQGPKLLIQFQNNGVVDDSQLPKDRFSAERLKGVDSTLKIQPAKLEDSAVYLCASSSTSGATYEQYFGPGTRLTVT.

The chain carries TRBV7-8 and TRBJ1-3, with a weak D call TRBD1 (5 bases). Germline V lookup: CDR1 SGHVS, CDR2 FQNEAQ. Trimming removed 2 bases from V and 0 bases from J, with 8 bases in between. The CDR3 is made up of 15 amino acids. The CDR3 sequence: CASSLQGISGNTIYF. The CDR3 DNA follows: TGTGCCAGCAGCTTACAGGGAATCTCTGGAAACACCATATATTTT. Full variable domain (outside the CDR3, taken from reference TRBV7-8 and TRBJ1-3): GAGVSQSPRYKVAKRGQDVALRCDPISGHVSLFWYQQALGQGPEFLTYFQNEAQLDKSGLPSDRFFAERPEGSVSTLKIQRTQQEDSAVYLCASSLQGISGNTIYFGEGSWLTVV.

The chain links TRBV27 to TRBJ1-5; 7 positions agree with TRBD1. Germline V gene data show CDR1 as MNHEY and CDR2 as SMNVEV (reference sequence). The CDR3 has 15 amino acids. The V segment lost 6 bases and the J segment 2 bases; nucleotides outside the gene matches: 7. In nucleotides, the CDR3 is TGTGCCAGCAGAGCCCAAGGACAGGGCAATCAGCCCCAGCATTTT. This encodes CASRAQGQGNQPQHF.

CDR3 amino acids: CASSSRPSTSGRLYNEQFF. CDR3 bases: TGTGCCAGCAGCTCCCGCCCGTCTACTAGCGGGAGGCTTTACAATGAGCAGTTCTTC. The chain couples TRBV7-4 to TRBJ2-1; TRBD2 matches 12 bases. J lost 4 bases, V lost 4 bases, and 14 bases had no gene match. The CDR3 has 19 amino acids. The germline V gene encodes CDR1 SGHVT and CDR2 SQSDAQ.

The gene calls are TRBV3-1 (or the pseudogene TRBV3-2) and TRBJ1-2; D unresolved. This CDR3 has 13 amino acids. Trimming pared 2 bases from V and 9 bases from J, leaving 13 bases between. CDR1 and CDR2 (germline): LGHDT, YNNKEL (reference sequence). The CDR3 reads CASSQNGAISYTF. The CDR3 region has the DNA TGTGCCAGCAGCCAAAACGGAGCGATCAGCTACACCTTC.

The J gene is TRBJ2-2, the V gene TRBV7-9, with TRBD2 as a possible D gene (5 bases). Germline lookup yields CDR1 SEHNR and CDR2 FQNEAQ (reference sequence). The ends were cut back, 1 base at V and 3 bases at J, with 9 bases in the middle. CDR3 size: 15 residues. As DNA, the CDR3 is TGTGCCAGCAGCTTAGTCTTCGGGGACACCGGGGAGCTGTTTTTT. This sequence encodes CASSLVFGDTGELFF.

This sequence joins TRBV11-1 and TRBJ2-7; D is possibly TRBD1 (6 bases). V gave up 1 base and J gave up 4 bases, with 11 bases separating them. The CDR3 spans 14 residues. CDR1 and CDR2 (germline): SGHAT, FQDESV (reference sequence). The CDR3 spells CASSLGQAYYEQYF. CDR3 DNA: TGTGCCAGCAGCTTAGGACAGGCCTATTACGAGCAGTACTTC.

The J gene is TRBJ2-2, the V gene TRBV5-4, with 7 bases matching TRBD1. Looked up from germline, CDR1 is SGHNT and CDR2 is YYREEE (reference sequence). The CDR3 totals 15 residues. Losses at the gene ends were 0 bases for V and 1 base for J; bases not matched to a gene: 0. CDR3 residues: CASSLGTGNTGELFF. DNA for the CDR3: TGTGCCAGCAGCTTGGGGACAGGGAACACCGGGGAGCTGTTTTTT.

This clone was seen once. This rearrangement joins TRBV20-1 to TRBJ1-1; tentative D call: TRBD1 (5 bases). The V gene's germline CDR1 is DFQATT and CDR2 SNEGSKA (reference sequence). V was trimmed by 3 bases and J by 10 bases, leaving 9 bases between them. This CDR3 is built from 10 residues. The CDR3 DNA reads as TGCAGTGCTAGGGCGGGGGTAGCTTTCTTT. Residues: CSARAGVAFF.

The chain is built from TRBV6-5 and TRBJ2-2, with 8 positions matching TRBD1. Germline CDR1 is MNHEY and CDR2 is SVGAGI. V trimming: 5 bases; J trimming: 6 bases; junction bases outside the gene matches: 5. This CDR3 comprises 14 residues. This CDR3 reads CASSTSQGAGELFF. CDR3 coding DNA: TGTGCCAGCAGTACCTCACAGGGGGCCGGGGAGCTGTTTTTT.

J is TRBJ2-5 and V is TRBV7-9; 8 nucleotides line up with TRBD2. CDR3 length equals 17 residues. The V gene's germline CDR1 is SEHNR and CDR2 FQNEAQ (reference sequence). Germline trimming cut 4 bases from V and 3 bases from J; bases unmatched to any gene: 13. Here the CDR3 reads CASSSSGSGWVEETQYF. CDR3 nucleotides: TGTGCCAGCAGCTCCAGCGGGAGTGGTTGGGTGGAAGAGACCCAGTACTTC.

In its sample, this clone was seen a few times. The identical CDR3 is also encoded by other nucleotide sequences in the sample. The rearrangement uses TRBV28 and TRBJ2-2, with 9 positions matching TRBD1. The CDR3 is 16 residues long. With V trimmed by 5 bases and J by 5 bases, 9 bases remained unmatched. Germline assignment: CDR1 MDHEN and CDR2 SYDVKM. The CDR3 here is CASSPTGTGRTGELFF. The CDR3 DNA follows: TGTGCCAGCAGTCCCACCGGGACAGGGCGTACCGGGGAGCTGTTTTTT. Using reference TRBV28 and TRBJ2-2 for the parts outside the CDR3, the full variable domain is DVKVTQSSRYLVKRTGEKVFLECVQDMDHENMFWYRQDPGLGLRLIYFSYDVKMKEKGDIPEGYSVSREKKERFSLILESASTNQTSMYLCASSPTGTGRTGELFFGEGSRLTVL.

The CDR3 here is CASSIVGTGGGYTF. The DNA for the CDR3 is TGTGCCAGTAGTATAGTCGGGACAGGCGGTGGCTACACCTTC. V is TRBV19 and J is TRBJ1-2; 8 bases agree with TRBD1. The CDR3 consists of 14 residues. The V segment lost 1 base and the J segment 7 bases; nucleotides outside the gene matches: 5. Per the germline V gene, CDR1 is LNHDA and CDR2 is SQIVND (reference sequence).